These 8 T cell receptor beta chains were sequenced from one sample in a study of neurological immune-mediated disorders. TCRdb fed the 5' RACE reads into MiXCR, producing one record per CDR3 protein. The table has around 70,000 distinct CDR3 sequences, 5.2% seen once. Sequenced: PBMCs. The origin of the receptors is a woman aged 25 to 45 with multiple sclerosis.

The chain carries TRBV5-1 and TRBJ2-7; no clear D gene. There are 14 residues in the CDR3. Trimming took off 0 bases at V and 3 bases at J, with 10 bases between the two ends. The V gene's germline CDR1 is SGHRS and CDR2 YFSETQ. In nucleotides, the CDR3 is TGCGCCAGCAGCTTGGAAACAGATCTCTACGAGCAGTACTTC. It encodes CASSLETDLYEQYF.

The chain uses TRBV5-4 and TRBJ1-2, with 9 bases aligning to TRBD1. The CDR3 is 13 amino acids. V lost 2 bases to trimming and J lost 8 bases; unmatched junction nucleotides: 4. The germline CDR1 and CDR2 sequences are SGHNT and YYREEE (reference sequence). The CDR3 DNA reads TGTGCCAGCAGCTTAGACAGGGGGGGCGGCTACACCTTC. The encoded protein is CASSLDRGGGYTF. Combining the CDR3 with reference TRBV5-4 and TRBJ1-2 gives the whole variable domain ETGVTQSPTHLIKTRGQQVTLRCSSQSGHNTVSWYQQALGQGPQFIFQYYREEENGRGNFPPRFSGLQFPNYSSELNVNALELDDSALYLCASSLDRGGGYTFGSGTRLTVV.

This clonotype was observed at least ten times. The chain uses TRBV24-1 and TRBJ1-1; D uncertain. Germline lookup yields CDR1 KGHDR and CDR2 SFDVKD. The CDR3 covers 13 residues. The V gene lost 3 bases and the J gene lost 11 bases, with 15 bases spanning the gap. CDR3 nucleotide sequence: TGTGCCACCAGTGATGGCACAGCAGATGGGGCTTTCTTT. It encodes CATSDGTADGAFF.

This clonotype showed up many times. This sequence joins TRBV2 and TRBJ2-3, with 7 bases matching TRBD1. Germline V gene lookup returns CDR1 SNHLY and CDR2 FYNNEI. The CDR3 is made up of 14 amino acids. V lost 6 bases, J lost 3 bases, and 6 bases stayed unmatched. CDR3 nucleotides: TGTGCCAGCAGCCAGGACAGGTCGACAGATACGCAGTATTTT. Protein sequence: CASSQDRSTDTQYF.

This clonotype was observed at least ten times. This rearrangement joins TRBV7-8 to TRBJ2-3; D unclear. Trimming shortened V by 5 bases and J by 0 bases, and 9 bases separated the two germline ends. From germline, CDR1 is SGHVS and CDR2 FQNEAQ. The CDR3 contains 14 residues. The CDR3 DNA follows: TGTGCCAGCAGCCCCACCCCTAGCACAGATACGCAGTATTTT. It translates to CASSPTPSTDTQYF.

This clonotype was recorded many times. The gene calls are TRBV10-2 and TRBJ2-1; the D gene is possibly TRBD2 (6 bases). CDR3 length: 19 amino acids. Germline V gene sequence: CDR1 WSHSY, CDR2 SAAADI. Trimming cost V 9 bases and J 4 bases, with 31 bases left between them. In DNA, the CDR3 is TGCGCCAGTAAAAAAACGGGGACTCCGTCCATCGCTAGGTACAATGAGCAGTTCTTC. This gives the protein CASKKTGTPSIARYNEQFF.

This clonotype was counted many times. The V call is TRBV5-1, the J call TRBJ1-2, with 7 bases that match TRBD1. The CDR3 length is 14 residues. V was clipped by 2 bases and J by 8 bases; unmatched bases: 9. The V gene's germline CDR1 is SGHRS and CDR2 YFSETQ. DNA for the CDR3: TGCGCCAGCAGCTTTAAACAGGGGACGCACGGCTACACCTTC. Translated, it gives CASSFKQGTHGYTF.

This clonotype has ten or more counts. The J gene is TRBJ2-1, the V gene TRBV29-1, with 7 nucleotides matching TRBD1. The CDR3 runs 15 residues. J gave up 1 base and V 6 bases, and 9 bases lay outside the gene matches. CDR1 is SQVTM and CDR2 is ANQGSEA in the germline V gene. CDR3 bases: TGCAGCGTCGCAGACAGGGACCCATCCTACAATGAGCAGTTCTTC. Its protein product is CSVADRDPSYNEQFF.